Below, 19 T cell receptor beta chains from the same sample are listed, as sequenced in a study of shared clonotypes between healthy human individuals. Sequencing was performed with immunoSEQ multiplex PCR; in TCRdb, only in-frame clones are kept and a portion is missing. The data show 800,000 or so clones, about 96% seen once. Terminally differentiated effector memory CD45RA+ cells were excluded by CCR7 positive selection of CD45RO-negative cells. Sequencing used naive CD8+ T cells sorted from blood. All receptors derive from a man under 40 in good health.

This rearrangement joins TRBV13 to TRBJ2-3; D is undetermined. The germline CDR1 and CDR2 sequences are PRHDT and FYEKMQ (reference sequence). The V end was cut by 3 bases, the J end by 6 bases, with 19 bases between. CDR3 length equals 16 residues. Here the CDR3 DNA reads TGTGCCAGCAGCTTGTTAGGCGACTCCCGATCGGATACGCAGTATTTT. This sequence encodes CASSLLGDSRSDTQYF.

CDR3 DNA: TGTGCCATCAGTGGCACAGATACGCAGTATTTT. Amino acid sequence: CAISGTDTQYF. This chain connects TRBV10-3 to TRBJ2-3; D remains unclear. The CDR3 is 11 amino acids. Germline V gene data show CDR1 as ENHRY and CDR2 as SYGVKD. V was clipped by 4 bases and J by 1 base, with 0 bases between them.

The CDR3 bases are TGCGCCAGCACCGTCTCAAGGGGTCCTCAAGAGACCCAGTACTTC. This encodes CASTVSRGPQETQYF. The chain couples TRBV5-1 to TRBJ2-5; the D gene is possibly TRBD1 (5 bases). Per germline, CDR1 SGHRS and CDR2 YFSETQ. V was pared by 6 bases and J by 2 bases, with 17 bases between. This CDR3 has 15 residues. The complete variable domain, with remaining parts taken from reference TRBV5-1 and TRBJ2-5, reads KAGVTQTPRYLIKTRGQQVTLSCSPISGHRSVSWYQQTPGQGLQFLFEYFSETQRNKGNFPGRFSGRQFSNSRSEMNVSTLELGDSALYLCASTVSRGPQETQYFGPGTRLLVL.

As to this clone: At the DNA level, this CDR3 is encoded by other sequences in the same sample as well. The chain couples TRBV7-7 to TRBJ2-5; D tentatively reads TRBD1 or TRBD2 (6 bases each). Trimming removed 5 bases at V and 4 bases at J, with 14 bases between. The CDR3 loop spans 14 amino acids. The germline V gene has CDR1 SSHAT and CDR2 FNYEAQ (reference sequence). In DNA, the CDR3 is TGTGCCAGCAGCCCAACGGGGGCAGGAGAGACCCAGTACTTC. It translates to CASSPTGAGETQYF.

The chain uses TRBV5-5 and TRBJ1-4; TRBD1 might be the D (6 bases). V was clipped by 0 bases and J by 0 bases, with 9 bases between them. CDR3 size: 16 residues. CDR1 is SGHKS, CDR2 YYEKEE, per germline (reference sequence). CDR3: CASSLEGTPTNEKLFF. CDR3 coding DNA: TGTGCCAGCAGCTTGGAAGGGACACCAACTAATGAAAAACTGTTTTTT.

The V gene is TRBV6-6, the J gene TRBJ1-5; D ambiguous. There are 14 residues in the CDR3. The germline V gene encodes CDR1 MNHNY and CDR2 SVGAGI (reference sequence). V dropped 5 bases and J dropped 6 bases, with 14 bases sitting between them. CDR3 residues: CASSPLRFGQPQHF. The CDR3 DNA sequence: TGTGCCAGCAGTCCCCTGAGATTTGGTCAGCCCCAGCATTTT.

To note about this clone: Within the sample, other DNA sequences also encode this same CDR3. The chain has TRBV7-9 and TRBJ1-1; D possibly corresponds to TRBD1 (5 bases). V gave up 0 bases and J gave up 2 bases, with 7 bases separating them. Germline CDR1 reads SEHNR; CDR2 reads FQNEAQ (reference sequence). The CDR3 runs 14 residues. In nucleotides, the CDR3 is TGTGCCAGCAGCTTAGCGGGGGAAAACACTGAAGCTTTCTTT. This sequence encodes CASSLAGENTEAFF. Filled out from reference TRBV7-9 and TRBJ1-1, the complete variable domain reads DTGVSQNPRHKITKRGQNVTFRCDPISEHNRLYWYRQTLGQGPEFLTYFQNEAQLEKSRLLSDRFSAERPKGSFSTLEIQRTEQGDSAMYLCASSLAGENTEAFFGQGTRLTVV.

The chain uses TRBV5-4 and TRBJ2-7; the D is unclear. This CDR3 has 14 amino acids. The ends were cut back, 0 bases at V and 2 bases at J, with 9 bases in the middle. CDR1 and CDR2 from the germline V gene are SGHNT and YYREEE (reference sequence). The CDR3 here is CASSLADVAYEQYF. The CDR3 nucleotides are TGTGCCAGCAGCTTGGCGGATGTGGCCTACGAGCAGTACTTC.

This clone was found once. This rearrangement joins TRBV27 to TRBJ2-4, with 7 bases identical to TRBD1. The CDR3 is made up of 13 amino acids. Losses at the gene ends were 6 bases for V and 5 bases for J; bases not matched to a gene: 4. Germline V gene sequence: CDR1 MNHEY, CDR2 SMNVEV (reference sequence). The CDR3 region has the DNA TGTGCCAGCAGCAGGGGGATACAAAACATTCAGTACTTC. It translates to CASSRGIQNIQYF.

The CDR3 region is CSAEWGSGSPEQYF. In DNA form, the CDR3 reads TGCAGCGCCGAATGGGGTAGCGGGAGCCCCGAGCAGTACTTC. The rearrangement links TRBV29-1 to TRBJ2-7; 9 positions agree with TRBD2. J lost 6 bases, V lost 7 bases, and 13 bases had no gene match. The germline V gene encodes CDR1 SQVTM and CDR2 ANQGSEA. This CDR3 has 14 amino acids.

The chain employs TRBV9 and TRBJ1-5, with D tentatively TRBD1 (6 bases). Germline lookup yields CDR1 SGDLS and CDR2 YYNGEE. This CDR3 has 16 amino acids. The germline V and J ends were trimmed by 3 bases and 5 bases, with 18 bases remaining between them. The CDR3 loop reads CASSAAPQGSYQPQHF. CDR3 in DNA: TGTGCCAGCAGCGCCGCGCCCCAGGGGAGTTATCAGCCCCAGCATTTT.

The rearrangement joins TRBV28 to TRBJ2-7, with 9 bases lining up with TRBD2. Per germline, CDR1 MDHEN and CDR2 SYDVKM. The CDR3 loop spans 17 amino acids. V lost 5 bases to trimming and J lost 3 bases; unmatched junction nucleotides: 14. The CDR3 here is CASSGDSETSGYYEQYF. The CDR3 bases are TGTGCCAGCAGTGGAGACTCCGAGACTAGCGGTTACTACGAGCAGTACTTC.

The CDR3 reads CASSLRLITDTQYF. The DNA of the CDR3 is TGTGCCAGCAGCCTACGGCTGATCACAGATACGCAGTATTTT. The V and J genes are TRBV21-1 and TRBJ2-3. TRBV21-1 is termed a pseudogene. The CDR3 is 14 amino acids.

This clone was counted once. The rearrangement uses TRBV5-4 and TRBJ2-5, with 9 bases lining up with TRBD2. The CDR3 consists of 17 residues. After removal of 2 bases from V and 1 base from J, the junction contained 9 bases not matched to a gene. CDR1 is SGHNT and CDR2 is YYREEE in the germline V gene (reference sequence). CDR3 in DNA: TGTGCCAGCAGCTTCGGGCTAGCGGGACCTATCCAAGAGACCCAGTACTTC. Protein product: CASSFGLAGPIQETQYF.

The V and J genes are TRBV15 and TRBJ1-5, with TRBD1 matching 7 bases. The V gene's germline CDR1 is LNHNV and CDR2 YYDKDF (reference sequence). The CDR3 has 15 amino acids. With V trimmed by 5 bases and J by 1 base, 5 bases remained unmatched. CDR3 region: CATSATGESNQPQHF. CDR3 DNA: TGTGCCACCAGCGCAACAGGGGAGAGCAATCAGCCCCAGCATTTT.

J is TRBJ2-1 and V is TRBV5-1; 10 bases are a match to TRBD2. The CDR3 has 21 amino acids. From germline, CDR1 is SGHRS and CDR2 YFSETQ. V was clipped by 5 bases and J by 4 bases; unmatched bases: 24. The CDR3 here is CASRRLAGPLISISSYNEQFF. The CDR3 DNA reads TGCGCCAGCAGACGACTAGCGGGCCCGTTAATTTCGATCTCCTCATACAATGAGCAGTTCTTC.

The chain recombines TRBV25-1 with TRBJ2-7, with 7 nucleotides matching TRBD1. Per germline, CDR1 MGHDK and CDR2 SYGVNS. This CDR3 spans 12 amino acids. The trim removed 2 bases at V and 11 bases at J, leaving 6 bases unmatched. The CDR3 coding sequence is TGTGCCAGCAGTGAACCGGGACAGTCCGAGTACTTC. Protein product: CASSEPGQSEYF.

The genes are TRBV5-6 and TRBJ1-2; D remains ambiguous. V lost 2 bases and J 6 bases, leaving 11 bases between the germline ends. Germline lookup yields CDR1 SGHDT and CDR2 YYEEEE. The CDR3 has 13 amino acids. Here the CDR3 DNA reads TGTGCCAGCAGCTTCAATTTGGGAGATGGCTACACCTTC. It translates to CASSFNLGDGYTF.

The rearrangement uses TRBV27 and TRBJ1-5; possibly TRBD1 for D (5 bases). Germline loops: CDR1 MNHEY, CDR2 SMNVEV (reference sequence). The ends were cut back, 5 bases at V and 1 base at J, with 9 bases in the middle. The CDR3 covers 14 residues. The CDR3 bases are TGTGCCAGCAGTGGGGCTTGGAGCAATCAGCCCCAGCATTTT. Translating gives CASSGAWSNQPQHF.